This note documents a single T cell receptor beta chain sequence. This record comes from a study of blood T cell repertoires in COVID-19. The overall study: COVID-19 samples collected from the United States, Italy and Spain covered acute and convalescent phases. From T cells, B-cell-depleted T cells, or PBMCs came the material, which was cDNA or gDNA.

The CDR3 consists of 12 residues. The V end lost 4 bases, the J end lost 3 bases, and 9 bases lay between the germline ends. Germline loops: CDR1 SQVTM, CDR2 ANQGSEA. In the source study's methods: Amplification of reference gene primers was used by the study to estimate nucleated cell counts. TCRdb's table, derived via immunoSEQ multiplex PCR, lists solely in-frame clones and lacks some. V and J calls and clone size are copied from that table; D and trimming were computed from the DNA. This sample has over 60,000 clones; approximately 85% occur once, and the top ten carry roughly 40%. Sequenced material: peripheral blood. V is TRBV29-1 and J is TRBJ1-2; tentatively, D is TRBD1 (6 bases). The receptor was isolated from a woman of 80 years or more with active or convalescent COVID-19. CDR3 region: CSVGHRDYGYTF. For the CDR3, the DNA is TGCAGCGTTGGGCACAGGGACTATGGCTACACCTTC.